The clone carrying this T cell receptor beta chain occurred once. These data are taken from a study of blood T cell repertoires in COVID-19. Study information: The samples span acute and convalescent COVID-19 from the United States, Italy and Spain. T cells, B-cell-depleted T cells, or PBMCs provided the cDNA or gDNA that served as material.

Original processing methods: Estimates of nucleated cell counts were drawn from the amplification of reference gene primers. Clones were read by immunoSEQ multiplex PCR, and TCRdb kept only the in-frame ones, dropping some. The V and J calls and clone size come from that table; D and trimming were worked out from the DNA. Of about 220,000 clones listed, 84% are singletons. The CDR3 covers 15 residues. Germline CDR1 LGHNT, CDR2 FRNRAP. Trimming removed 1 base from V and 6 bases from J; junction bases left unmatched: 6. The chain joins TRBV12-5 to TRBJ2-7; 10 nucleotides align to TRBD1. The source of this sequence is a woman in her twenties or thirties who had recovered from COVID-19. The sequencing input was peripheral blood. CDR3 in amino acids: CASGLATGGSGEQYF. CDR3 bases: TGTGCTAGTGGTTTGGCGACAGGGGGCTCGGGCGAGCAGTACTTC.